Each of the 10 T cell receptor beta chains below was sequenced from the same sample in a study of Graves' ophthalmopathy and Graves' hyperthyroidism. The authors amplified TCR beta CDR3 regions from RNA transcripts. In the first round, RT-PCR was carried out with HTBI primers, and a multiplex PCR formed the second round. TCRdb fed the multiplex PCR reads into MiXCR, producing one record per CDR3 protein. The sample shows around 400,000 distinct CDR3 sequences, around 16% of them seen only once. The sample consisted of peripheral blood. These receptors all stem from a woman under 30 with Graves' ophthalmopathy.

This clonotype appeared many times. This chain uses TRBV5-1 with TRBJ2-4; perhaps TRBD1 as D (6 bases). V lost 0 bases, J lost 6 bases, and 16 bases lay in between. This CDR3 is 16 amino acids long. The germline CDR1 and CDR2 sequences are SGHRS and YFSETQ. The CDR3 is CASSLVGASRGNIQYF. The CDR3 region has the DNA TGCGCCAGCAGCTTGGTGGGGGCTAGCCGAGGAAACATTCAGTACTTC.

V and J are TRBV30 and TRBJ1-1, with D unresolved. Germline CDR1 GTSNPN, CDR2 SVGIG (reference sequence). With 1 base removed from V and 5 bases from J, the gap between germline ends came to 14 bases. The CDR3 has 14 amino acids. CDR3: CAWSGVALRTEAFF. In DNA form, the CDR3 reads TGTGCCTGGAGTGGGGTGGCTCTCAGAACTGAAGCTTTCTTT.

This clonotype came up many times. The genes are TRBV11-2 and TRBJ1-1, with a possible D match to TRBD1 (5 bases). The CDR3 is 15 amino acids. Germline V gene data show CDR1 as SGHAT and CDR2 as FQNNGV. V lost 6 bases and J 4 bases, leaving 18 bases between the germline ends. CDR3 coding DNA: TGTGCCAGCAGTCTCCCTAGGGGTTACTCCACTGAAGCTTTCTTT. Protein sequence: CASSLPRGYSTEAFF.

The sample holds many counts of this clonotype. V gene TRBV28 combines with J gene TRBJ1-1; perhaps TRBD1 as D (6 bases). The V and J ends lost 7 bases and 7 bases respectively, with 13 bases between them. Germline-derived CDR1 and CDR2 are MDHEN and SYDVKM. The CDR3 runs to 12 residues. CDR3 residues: CASKQGVGEAFF. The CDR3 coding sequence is TGTGCCAGCAAACAGGGAGTTGGTGAAGCTTTCTTT.

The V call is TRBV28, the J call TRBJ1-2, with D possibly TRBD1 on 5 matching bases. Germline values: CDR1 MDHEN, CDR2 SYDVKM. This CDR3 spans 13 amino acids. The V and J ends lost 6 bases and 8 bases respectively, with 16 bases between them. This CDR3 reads CASRKSRVRGYTF. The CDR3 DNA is TGTGCCAGCAGGAAATCCAGGGTGAGAGGCTACACCTTC.

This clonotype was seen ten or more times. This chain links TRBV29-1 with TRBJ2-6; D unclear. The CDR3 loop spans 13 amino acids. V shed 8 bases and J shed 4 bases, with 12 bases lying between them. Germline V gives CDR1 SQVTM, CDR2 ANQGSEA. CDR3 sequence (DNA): TGCAGCTATCGTCCGTCAGGGGCCAACGTCCTGACTTTC. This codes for CSYRPSGANVLTF.

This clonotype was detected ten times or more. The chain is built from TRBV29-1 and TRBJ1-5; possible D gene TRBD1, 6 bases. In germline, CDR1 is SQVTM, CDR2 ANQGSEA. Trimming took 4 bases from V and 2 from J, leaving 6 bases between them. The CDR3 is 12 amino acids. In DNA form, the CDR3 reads TGCAGCGTTGCAGGGGGCAATCAGCCCCAGCATTTT. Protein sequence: CSVAGGNQPQHF. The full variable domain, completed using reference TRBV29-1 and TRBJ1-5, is SAVISQKPSRDICQRGTSLTIQCQVDSQVTMMFWYRQQPGQSLTLIATANQGSEATYESGFVIDKFPISRPNLTFSTLTVSNMSPEDSSIYLCSVAGGNQPQHFGDGTRLSIL.

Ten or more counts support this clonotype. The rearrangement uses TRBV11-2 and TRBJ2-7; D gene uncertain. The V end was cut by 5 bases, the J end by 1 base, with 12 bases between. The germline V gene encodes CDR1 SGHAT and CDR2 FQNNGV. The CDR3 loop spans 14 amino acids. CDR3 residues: CASSSMDESYEQYF. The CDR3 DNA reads TGTGCCAGCAGCAGTATGGACGAGTCCTACGAGCAGTACTTC.

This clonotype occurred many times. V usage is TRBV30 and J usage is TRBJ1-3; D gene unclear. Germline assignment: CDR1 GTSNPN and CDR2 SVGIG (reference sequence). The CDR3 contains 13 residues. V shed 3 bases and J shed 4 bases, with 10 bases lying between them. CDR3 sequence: CAWSHQRGNTIYF. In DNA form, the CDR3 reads TGTGCCTGGAGCCACCAACGGGGAAACACCATATATTTT.

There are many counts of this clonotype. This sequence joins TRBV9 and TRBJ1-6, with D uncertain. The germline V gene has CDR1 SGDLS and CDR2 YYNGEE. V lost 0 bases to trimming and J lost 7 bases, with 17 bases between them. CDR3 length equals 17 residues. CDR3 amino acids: CASSVATLHAGNSPLHF. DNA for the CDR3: TGTGCCAGCAGCGTAGCCACCTTACACGCTGGGAATTCACCCCTCCACTTT.